Sequencing of this T cell receptor beta chain was carried out in a study of breast tumors, draining lymph nodes, adjacent tissues. Samples came from axillary lymph nodes draining the breast cancer. Study-wide findings and caveats: Tumor and nontumor repertoires were significantly more similar in luminal-like than in basal-like breast cancer.

Notes on this clonotype: Its antigen is not known. At one end the junction does not follow the germline gene, possibly because of a read error.

Germline V gene lookup returns CDR1 SGHDN and CDR2 FVKESK. The CDR3 loop spans 14 amino acids. TCRdb reprocessed the multiplex PCR reads with MiXCR, giving one entry per CDR3 protein. The sample gives fewer than 200,000 distinct CDR3 sequences, approximately 33% of which show up once; around 4.5% is in the top ten. The specimen was axillary lymph node tissue. The source is a female donor with breast cancer. Some clones in this sample may be carry-over from other donors' samples. The chain links TRBV14 to TRBJ2-5; TRBD2 is a possible D gene (6 bases). CDR3: CASSQEGGWETQSF. The CDR3 nucleotides read TGTGCCAGCAGCCAAGAGGGAGGATGGGAGACCCAGTCCTTC.